The source of this T cell receptor (beta chain) is a study of T-cell memory formation after mild COVID-19. Study overall: The study found TCR clusters largely donor specific.

This CDR3 spans 12 amino acids. Germline lookup yields CDR1 SGHDT and CDR2 YYEEEE. Trimming took 6 bases from V and 12 from J, leaving 16 bases between them. TCRdb redid the calling of the 5' RACE reads with MiXCR, one entry per CDR3 protein. The table lists hundreds of thousands of distinct CDR3 sequences, approximately 25% of them singletons, with roughly 9.7% in the top ten. Notes on the study in general: The main location of contracting CD4+ clones was CM and EM, and that of contracting CD8+ clones was EMRA.

In this sample, this clonotype turned up a few times. Its antigen remains unidentified. The sequence was obtained from an adult woman who had mild COVID-19 (a few samples of this study predate the infection). Cell type and time point are not known. The chain has TRBV5-6 and TRBJ2-1; D perhaps matches TRBD2 (6 bases). Sequences were obtained from PBMCs or a T cell subset sorted from them (not recorded which). The CDR3 DNA sequence: TGTGCCAGCACCCTAGGTGGGGGGAGGCAGTTCTTC. It codes for CASTLGGGRQFF.